One and the same sample provided the 28 T cell receptor beta chains below, sequenced in a study of T cell responses to AZD1222 COVID-19 vaccine. Produced via immunoSEQ multiplex PCR; TCRdb's table is partial and in-frame only. The sample lists tens of thousands of clones, around 87% occurring once. Sequencing used peripheral blood, obtained on day 0 of AZD1222 vaccination. Receptors originate from an adult in good health.

The chain recombines TRBV3-1 (or the pseudogene TRBV3-2) with TRBJ2-1; TRBD2 aligns across 15 bases. CDR1 is LGHDT, CDR2 YNNKEL, per germline (reference sequence). The J segment lost 3 bases and the V segment lost 5 bases, leaving 8 bases of the junction unmatched. The CDR3 is 18 residues long. CDR3 sequence reads: CASSTPGLAGGHYNEQFF. The CDR3, as DNA: TGTGCCAGCAGCACCCCGGGACTAGCGGGGGGACACTACAATGAGCAGTTCTTC.

V is TRBV6-4 and J is TRBJ1-5; D remains unclear. CDR1 and CDR2 (germline): MRHNA, SNTAGT. V was shortened by 5 bases and J by 10 bases, with 15 bases between the two germline ends. The CDR3 contains 13 residues. CDR3 bases: TGTGCCAGCAGTCAGTCGGTTTTTAGCCCCCAGCATTTT. Its translation is CASSQSVFSPQHF.

The rearrangement links TRBV12-5 to TRBJ2-7; D assignment may be TRBD1 or TRBD2 (5 bases each). V shed 5 bases and J shed 2 bases, with 13 bases lying between them. Per germline, CDR1 LGHNT and CDR2 FRNRAP. The CDR3 spans 14 residues. The CDR3 loop reads CASGPRDGAYEQYF. DNA for the CDR3: TGTGCTAGTGGTCCACGGGACGGAGCCTACGAGCAGTACTTC. Using reference TRBV12-5 and TRBJ2-7 for the parts outside the CDR3, the full variable domain is DARVTQTPRHKVTEMGQEVTMRCQPILGHNTVFWYRQTMMQGLELLAYFRNRAPLDDSGMPKDRFSAEMPDATLATLKIQPSEPRDSAVYFCASGPRDGAYEQYFGPGTRLTVT.

The chain recombines TRBV7-8 with TRBJ2-5, with TRBD1 as a possible D gene (5 bases). The CDR3 is 14 amino acids. Trimming cost V 5 bases and J 1 base, with 11 bases left between them. The germline CDR1 and CDR2 sequences are SGHVS and FQNEAQ. The CDR3 sequence: CASSQIRAQETQYF. In nucleotides, the CDR3 is TGTGCCAGCAGCCAAATCAGGGCCCAAGAGACCCAGTACTTC.

V is TRBV3-1 (or the pseudogene TRBV3-2) and J is TRBJ2-3; TRBD2 might be the D (7 bases). Trimming took 5 bases from V and 2 from J, leaving 20 bases between them. The CDR3 spans 17 residues. Germline values: CDR1 LGHDT, CDR2 YNNKEL (reference sequence). The DNA for the CDR3 is TGTGCCAGCAGCAGCTATAACGGGGGGCAAAACACAGATACGCAGTATTTT. Translating it yields CASSSYNGGQNTDTQYF.

The rearrangement uses TRBV12-2 and TRBJ1-1; the table's D call of TRBD1 was not tested on the DNA. TRBV12-2 is tagged as a pseudogene. This CDR3 is 16 amino acids long. CDR3 nucleotides: TGTGCAAGTCGCCAATCACGGACAGGGCTCGGCACTGAAGCTTTCTTT. Encoded protein: CASRQSRTGLGTEAFF.

The chain combines TRBV5-4 with TRBJ2-1; 11 bases line up with TRBD1. This CDR3 comprises 15 residues. V was clipped by 1 base and J by 8 bases; unmatched bases: 5. Germline-derived CDR1 and CDR2 are SGHNT and YYREEE (reference sequence). The CDR3 region is CASSLTRTGGDEQFF. The CDR3 DNA is TGTGCCAGCAGCTTGACCAGGACAGGGGGCGATGAGCAGTTCTTC. Using reference TRBV5-4 and TRBJ2-1 for the parts outside the CDR3, the full variable domain is ETGVTQSPTHLIKTRGQQVTLRCSSQSGHNTVSWYQQALGQGPQFIFQYYREEENGRGNFPPRFSGLQFPNYSSELNVNALELDDSALYLCASSLTRTGGDEQFFGPGTRLTVL.

J is TRBJ1-2 and V is TRBV4-1, with D uncertain. The CDR3 loop spans 16 amino acids. V lost 0 bases and J 5 bases, leaving 16 bases between the germline ends. Germline values: CDR1 MGHRA, CDR2 YSYEKL. For the CDR3, the DNA is TGCGCCAGCAGCCAAGATAGCGTCACTGGAAAGTATGGCTACACCTTC. This encodes CASSQDSVTGKYGYTF.

CDR3 protein: CASSFEGLSGSPLHF. CDR3 DNA: TGCGCCAGCAGCTTCGAAGGATTGAGCGGTTCACCCCTCCACTTT. The chain joins TRBV5-1 to TRBJ1-6; D gene uncertain. Germline CDR1 is SGHRS and CDR2 is YFSETQ. V was shortened by 2 bases and J by 9 bases, with 15 bases between the two germline ends. The CDR3 consists of 15 residues.

The CDR3 sequence is CASSISGVDTEAFF. In DNA, the CDR3 is TGTGCCAGTAGTATTAGTGGGGTGGACACTGAAGCTTTCTTT. The chain joins TRBV19 to TRBJ1-1, with D unclear. The CDR3 has 14 amino acids. Per the germline V gene, CDR1 is LNHDA and CDR2 is SQIVND (reference sequence). V was shortened by 3 bases and J by 3 bases, with 11 bases between the two germline ends.

V and J are TRBV27 and TRBJ2-1; 7 bases align to TRBD2. Germline CDR1 reads MNHEY; CDR2 reads SMNVEV (reference sequence). V lost 6 bases, J lost 6 bases, and 5 bases stayed unmatched. This CDR3 spans 13 amino acids. The CDR3 region has the DNA TGTGCCAGCAGGACGATAGCGGGCAATGAGCAGTTCTTC. Protein: CASRTIAGNEQFF.

The V call is TRBV2, the J call TRBJ2-2, with D maybe TRBD1 (6 bases). The V gene's germline CDR1 is SNHLY and CDR2 FYNNEI. This CDR3 has 16 amino acids. Trimming stripped 2 bases from V and 2 bases from J, with 12 bases between. The CDR3 bases are TGTGCCAGCAGTGAATTGGACAGCCTCAACACCGGGGAGCTGTTTTTT. It codes for CASSELDSLNTGELFF.

The CDR3: CASSPRMDTEAFF. CDR3 DNA: TGTGCCAGCAGCCCGCGTATGGACACTGAAGCTTTCTTT. The rearrangement links TRBV7-2 to TRBJ1-1; D remains ambiguous. Germline V gene lookup returns CDR1 SGHTA and CDR2 FQGNSA. The CDR3 sequence is 13 residues long. Trimming left V 5 bases short and J 3 bases short, with 10 bases between.

This clone has a handful of counts. The genes are TRBV24-1 and TRBJ2-6; TRBD1 matches at 8 bases. The germline V gene has CDR1 KGHDR and CDR2 SFDVKD. Trimming took 3 bases from V and 2 from J; bases not matched to a gene: 11. The CDR3 contains 19 residues. The CDR3 is CATSDPRTGMVAGANVLTF. For the CDR3, the DNA is TGTGCCACCAGTGATCCCCGGACAGGGATGGTTGCTGGGGCCAACGTCCTGACTTTC.

The chain uses TRBV7-9 and TRBJ1-1; D ambiguous. Trimming left V 3 bases short and J 4 bases short, with 9 bases between. Per germline, CDR1 SEHNR and CDR2 FQNEAQ (reference sequence). There are 13 residues in the CDR3. The DNA for the CDR3 is TGTGCCAGCAGCTTCCAGGCTACCACTGAAGCTTTCTTT. It codes for CASSFQATTEAFF.

The chain uses TRBV18 and TRBJ1-1; no clear D gene. The germline V gene has CDR1 KGHSH and CDR2 LQKENI. V shed 6 bases and J shed 3 bases, with 11 bases lying between them. The CDR3 has 13 amino acids. Here the CDR3 reads CASSRQIDTEAFF. DNA of the CDR3: TGTGCCAGCTCCCGGCAGATTGACACTGAAGCTTTCTTT.

This clone was picked up one time. V is TRBV18 and J is TRBJ1-2; tentatively, D is TRBD1 (5 bases). Between the trimmed V and J ends, which lost 6 bases and 3 bases, there was a span of 11 bases. This CDR3 comprises 13 residues. Germline V gene data show CDR1 as KGHSH and CDR2 as LQKENI. The CDR3 sequence: CASSAGTDYGYTF. Written as DNA, the CDR3 is TGTGCCAGCTCGGCCGGGACGGACTATGGCTACACCTTC.

This clone was seen a few times. This sequence joins TRBV18 and TRBJ1-4; D gene ambiguous. Germline lookup yields CDR1 KGHSH and CDR2 LQKENI. V shed 5 bases and J shed 0 bases, with 1 base lying between them. The CDR3 extends over 12 amino acids. CDR3 sequence: CASSTTNEKLFF. As DNA, the CDR3 is TGTGCCAGCTCAACAACTAATGAAAAACTGTTTTTT.

This clone was seen more than once but under ten times. This chain connects TRBV5-1 to TRBJ2-1; tentatively, D is TRBD1 (5 bases). V lost 2 bases and J 0 bases, leaving 9 bases between the germline ends. Germline values: CDR1 SGHRS, CDR2 YFSETQ. The CDR3 has 15 residues. Here the CDR3 DNA reads TGCGCCAGCAGCTTAGGACACAGCTCCTACAATGAGCAGTTCTTC. As protein: CASSLGHSSYNEQFF.

V and J are TRBV7-3 and TRBJ1-1; D possibly corresponds to TRBD1 (5 bases). CDR1 is SGHTA and CDR2 is FQGTGA in the germline V gene. The CDR3 contains 13 residues. The V gene lost 5 bases and the J gene lost 4 bases, with 11 bases spanning the gap. The CDR3 reads CASSVQGFTEAFF. The CDR3, as DNA: TGTGCCAGCAGCGTTCAGGGATTCACTGAAGCTTTCTTT.

The J gene is TRBJ1-2, the V gene TRBV5-8; D may be TRBD1 (6 bases). The CDR3 has 15 residues. Germline V lookup: CDR1 SGHTS, CDR2 YDEGEE. V lost 2 bases, J lost 4 bases, and 15 bases lay in between. In DNA, the CDR3 is TGTGCCAGCAGCTTCAACCGGGACACAGCCTATGGCTACACCTTC. Protein: CASSFNRDTAYGYTF.

The rearrangement uses TRBV9 and TRBJ1-6; 12 positions match TRBD1. The CDR3 runs 20 residues. Germline CDR1 reads SGDLS; CDR2 reads YYNGEE. Trimming removed 2 bases from V and 3 bases from J; junction bases left unmatched: 12. The CDR3 coding sequence is TGTGCCAGCAGCGTGACCTCGGGACAGGGGGCGGATCGCTATAATTCACCCCTCCACTTT. Amino acids: CASSVTSGQGADRYNSPLHF. Drawing the rest from reference TRBV9 and TRBJ1-6, the complete variable domain is DSGVTQTPKHLITATGQRVTLRCSPRSGDLSVYWYQQSLDQGLQFLIQYYNGEERAKGNILERFSAQQFPDLHSELNLSSLELGDSALYFCASSVTSGQGADRYNSPLHFGNGTRLTVT.

This chain joins TRBV21-1 and TRBJ2-7; no DNA check was done on the table's D call, TRBD1. TRBV21-1 is labeled a pseudogene. The CDR3 extends over 14 amino acids. CDR3 bases: TGTGCCAGCGAAGGGACAGGGAAGGAGTGCGAGCAGTACTTC. Translating it yields CASEGTGKECEQYF.

The CDR3 sequence is CASSQGQNYGYTF. The DNA of the CDR3 is TGCGCCAGCAGCCAAGGGCAGAACTATGGCTACACCTTC. The rearrangement links TRBV4-1 to TRBJ1-2; no clear D. In germline, CDR1 is MGHRA, CDR2 YSYEKL. The CDR3 is made up of 13 amino acids. The V end lost 1 base, the J end lost 2 bases, and 5 bases lay between the germline ends.

The chain carries TRBV6-5 and TRBJ1-1, with D perhaps matching TRBD1 (5 bases). This CDR3 spans 14 amino acids. V was clipped by 6 bases and J by 4 bases, with 15 bases between them. Germline CDR1 and CDR2: MNHEY and SVGAGI. The CDR3 loop reads CASRKGEDRTEAFF. The CDR3 DNA is TGTGCCAGCAGGAAAGGGGAGGATCGCACTGAAGCTTTCTTT.

The rearrangement uses TRBV5-5 and TRBJ1-2; D ambiguous. V was trimmed by 0 bases and J by 9 bases, leaving 15 bases between them. In germline, CDR1 is SGHKS, CDR2 YYEKEE (reference sequence). The CDR3 extends over 14 amino acids. DNA for the CDR3: TGTGCCAGCAGCTTGGAGGCCGGCCTTTCGAGCTACACCTTC. Its translation is CASSLEAGLSSYTF.

The CDR3 region has the DNA TGTGCCAGCACCACGTCAAGGGGGGGCTCCTACGAGCAGTACTTC. Protein: CASTTSRGGSYEQYF. The chain uses TRBV7-8 and TRBJ2-7, with D possibly TRBD2 on 7 matching bases. CDR3 length equals 15 residues. V was cut by 7 bases and J by 0 bases, with 16 bases left in between. Germline CDR1 SGHVS, CDR2 FQNEAQ.

The rearrangement links TRBV12-2 to TRBJ1-1. TRBV12-2 is a pseudogene locus. There are 17 residues in the CDR3. CDR3 sequence: CASRLVGGGDKNTEAFF. In nucleotides, the CDR3 is TGTGCAAGTCGCTTAGTCGGCGGCGGGGACAAGAACACTGAAGCTTTCTTT.